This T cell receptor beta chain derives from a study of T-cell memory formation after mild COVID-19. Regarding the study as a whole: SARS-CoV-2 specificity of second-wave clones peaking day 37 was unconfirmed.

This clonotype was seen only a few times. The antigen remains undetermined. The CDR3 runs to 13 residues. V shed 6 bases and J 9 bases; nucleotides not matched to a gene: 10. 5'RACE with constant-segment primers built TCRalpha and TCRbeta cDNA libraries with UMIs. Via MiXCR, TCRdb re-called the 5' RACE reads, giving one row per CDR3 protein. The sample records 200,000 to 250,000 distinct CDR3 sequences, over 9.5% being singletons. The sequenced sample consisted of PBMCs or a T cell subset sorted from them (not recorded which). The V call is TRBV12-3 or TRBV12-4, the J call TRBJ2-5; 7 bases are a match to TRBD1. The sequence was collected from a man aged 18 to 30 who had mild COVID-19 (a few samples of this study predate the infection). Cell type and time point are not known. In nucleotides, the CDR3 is TGTGCCAGCAGGCCTGGACAGGATGGTTCCCAGTACTTC. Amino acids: CASRPGQDGSQYF.